This passage covers 22 T cell receptor beta chains from one sample sequenced in a study. TCRdb re-called the 5' RACE reads with MiXCR, one entry per CDR3 protein. The repertoire holds roughly 4,900 distinct CDR3 sequences, with around three quarters as singletons. Sequencing used naive CD4+ T cells sorted from blood. The subset is: naive CD4+ T cells, CD4+CD45RA+CD25-. These receptors originate from a female donor with breast cancer.

The chain uses TRBV29-1 and TRBJ2-2, with TRBD1 as a possible D gene (5 bases). V was shortened by 4 bases and J by 0 bases, with 12 bases between the two germline ends. There are 15 residues in the CDR3. Germline CDR1 is SQVTM and CDR2 is ANQGSEA. Here the CDR3 DNA reads TGCAGCGTTGGGGCAGGGTTCGCGAACACCGGGGAGCTGTTTTTT. Protein sequence: CSVGAGFANTGELFF.

This chain uses TRBV12-3 or TRBV12-4 with TRBJ1-1; 8 bases align to TRBD1. After removal of 5 bases from V and 1 base from J, the junction contained 3 bases not matched to a gene. CDR3 length: 14 residues. CDR3 sequence: CASSGQGSNTEAFF. CDR3 coding DNA: TGTGCCAGCAGTGGACAGGGCTCGAACACTGAAGCTTTCTTT.

The rearrangement uses TRBV28 and TRBJ2-1; D is possibly TRBD1 or TRBD2 (5 bases each). The ends were cut back, 8 bases at V and 7 bases at J, with 12 bases in the middle. Per the germline V gene, CDR1 is MDHEN and CDR2 is SYDVKM. The CDR3 extends over 12 amino acids. CDR3 bases: TGTGCCAGCGTCGCAGGGAGAAATGAGCAGTTCTTC. This gives the protein CASVAGRNEQFF.

V gene TRBV7-3 combines with J gene TRBJ2-1; a weak D match, TRBD1 (6 bases). The germline gives CDR1 SGHTA, CDR2 FQGTGA. The CDR3 runs 13 residues. Trimming took 4 bases from V and 10 from J, leaving 14 bases between them. CDR3 coding DNA: TGTGCCAGCAGCTCCGGGACACCACGGGAGCAGTTCTTC. Protein: CASSSGTPREQFF.

This clonotype was seen a few times. The genes are TRBV20-1 and TRBJ1-2; D is undetermined. Between the trimmed V and J ends, which lost 0 bases and 3 bases, there was a span of 8 bases. The length of the CDR3 is 13 residues. CDR1 and CDR2 from the germline V gene are DFQATT and SNEGSKA (reference sequence). The CDR3: CSARDGQYYGYTF. CDR3 DNA: TGCAGTGCTAGAGATGGTCAGTACTATGGCTACACCTTC.

Of note for this clonotype: Relative to the germline gene, one junction end is altered; a read error may explain this. This chain uses TRBV5-1 with TRBJ1-1; the match to TRBD1 covers 7 bases. This CDR3 spans 16 amino acids. CDR1 SGHRS and CDR2 YFSETQ come from the germline V gene. Here the CDR3 reads CASSPGTAALNTEAFF. CDR3 DNA sequence: TGCGCCAGCAGCCCCGGGACAGCCGCGCTGAACACTGAAGCTTTCTTC.

This sequence joins TRBV7-6 and TRBJ2-1; 13 bases are a match to TRBD2. The trim removed 4 bases at V and 9 bases at J, leaving 9 bases unmatched. The germline V gene has CDR1 SGHVS and CDR2 FNYEAQ. The CDR3 sequence is 16 residues long. The CDR3 DNA is TGTGCCAGCAGCTCAGAGCTAGGACTAGCGGGGGCTGAGCAGTTCTTC. As protein: CASSSELGLAGAEQFF.

This chain uses TRBV9 with TRBJ1-5; D uncertain. There are 16 residues in the CDR3. CDR1 and CDR2 (germline): SGDLS, YYNGEE. V was clipped by 0 bases and J by 0 bases, with 10 bases between them. The CDR3 here is CASSVAADGSNQPQHF. Written as DNA, the CDR3 is TGTGCCAGCAGCGTAGCCGCGGACGGTAGCAATCAGCCCCAGCATTTT.

The gene calls are TRBV12-3 or TRBV12-4 and TRBJ2-7; a possible D gene is TRBD1 (5 bases). The V end was cut by 3 bases, the J end by 7 bases, with 16 bases between. CDR3 length: 14 residues. The CDR3 region has the DNA TGTGCCAGCAGTTTCAGAGACAGAATGGGTGAGCAGTACTTC. It specifies CASSFRDRMGEQYF.

A few counts support this clonotype. The rearrangement links TRBV6-5 to TRBJ2-7, with TRBD2 as a possible D gene (7 bases). Trimming cost V 0 bases and J 4 bases, with 22 bases left between them. CDR1 and CDR2 (germline): MNHEY, SVGAGI. The CDR3 extends over 18 amino acids. The CDR3 here is CASSYSIWGLADQYEQYF. CDR3 DNA sequence: TGTGCCAGCAGTTACTCGATCTGGGGGCTAGCGGACCAATACGAGCAGTACTTC.

V gene TRBV3-1 combines with J gene TRBJ2-7, with D unclear. The CDR3 runs 12 residues. Germline assignment: CDR1 LGHDT and CDR2 YNNKEL (reference sequence). Trimming left V 1 base short and J 3 bases short, with 4 bases between. CDR3 loop: CASSQGGYEQYF. The CDR3 region has the DNA TGTGCCAGCAGCCAAGGGGGCTACGAGCAGTACTTC.

This clonotype was found a few times. The V gene is TRBV7-3, the J gene TRBJ1-3, with D uncertain. Germline V gene lookup returns CDR1 SGHTA and CDR2 FQGTGA. Trimming removed 5 bases at V and 0 bases at J, with 17 bases between. CDR3 length: 17 residues. The CDR3 reads CASSPFRYPNSGNTIYF. DNA of the CDR3: TGTGCCAGCAGCCCGTTTAGGTATCCGAACTCTGGAAACACCATATATTTT.

The gene calls are TRBV29-1 and TRBJ2-7; the D gene is possibly TRBD2 (6 bases). The germline CDR1 and CDR2 sequences are SQVTM and ANQGSEA. The length of the CDR3 is 14 residues. Trimming pared 3 bases from V and 2 bases from J, leaving 14 bases between. CDR3 in amino acids: CSVDQEGSTYEQYF. CDR3 DNA: TGCAGCGTTGATCAGGAGGGGTCTACCTACGAGCAGTACTTC.

The CDR3 loop is CASSLARGMYQETQYF. CDR3 DNA: TGTGCCAGCAGCTTAGCGCGGGGAATGTACCAAGAGACCCAGTACTTC. The V gene is TRBV11-2, the J gene TRBJ2-5; D is possibly TRBD2 (6 bases). V dropped 1 base and J dropped 0 bases, with 12 bases sitting between them. In germline, CDR1 is SGHAT, CDR2 FQNNGV. CDR3 length equals 16 residues.

A few counts support this clonotype. V is TRBV5-1 and J is TRBJ2-1; 14 positions match TRBD2. The V and J ends lost 4 bases and 5 bases, in that order; junction bases with no gene match: 5. The length of the CDR3 is 16 residues. Germline values: CDR1 SGHRS, CDR2 YFSETQ. The CDR3 DNA reads TGCGCCAGCAGCCCCCGGACTAGCGGGAGGAACAATGAGCAGTTCTTC. Translated: CASSPRTSGRNNEQFF.

The sample holds a few counts of this clonotype. V and J are TRBV7-2 and TRBJ1-3; D uncertain. Germline V CDR1 and CDR2: SGHTA, FQGNSA. The V end lost 4 bases, the J end lost 6 bases, and 10 bases lay between the germline ends. CDR3 length: 13 residues. The CDR3 protein is CASSSFSENTIYF. DNA of the CDR3: TGTGCCAGCAGCTCATTTAGCGAAAACACCATATATTTT. Full variable domain (missing parts from reference TRBV7-2 and TRBJ1-3): GAGVSQSPSNKVTEKGKDVELRCDPISGHTALYWYRQSLGQGLEFLIYFQGNSAPDKSGLPSDRFSAERTGGSVSTLTIQRTQQEDSAVYLCASSSFSENTIYFGEGSWLTVV.

The chain has TRBV27 and TRBJ2-3; 9 nucleotides agree with TRBD1. From germline, CDR1 is MNHEY and CDR2 SMNVEV (reference sequence). Losses at the gene ends were 5 bases for V and 4 bases for J; bases not matched to a gene: 7. The CDR3 extends over 15 amino acids. The CDR3 loop is CASSLRTGVADTQYF. In DNA, the CDR3 is TGTGCCAGCAGTCTCCGGACAGGGGTGGCAGATACGCAGTATTTT.

The chain combines TRBV9 with TRBJ2-1; D remains unclear. The V gene's germline CDR1 is SGDLS and CDR2 YYNGEE. CDR3 length: 11 residues. Trimming shortened V by 3 bases and J by 6 bases, and 4 bases separated the two germline ends. The CDR3 sequence: CASSAANEQFF. The CDR3 nucleotides read TGTGCCAGCAGCGCGGCCAATGAGCAGTTCTTC. Full variable domain (remainder filled in from reference TRBV9 and TRBJ2-1): DSGVTQTPKHLITATGQRVTLRCSPRSGDLSVYWYQQSLDQGLQFLIQYYNGEERAKGNILERFSAQQFPDLHSELNLSSLELGDSALYFCASSAANEQFFGPGTRLTVL.

This clonotype occurred a few times. The chain couples TRBV12-3 or TRBV12-4 to TRBJ1-6, with D hard to call. The CDR3 has 12 residues. Trimming took off 5 bases at V and 10 bases at J, with 9 bases between the two ends. The CDR3 is CASSRMGSPLHF. DNA of the CDR3: TGTGCCAGCAGTAGAATGGGCTCACCCCTCCACTTT.

This chain uses TRBV5-1 with TRBJ2-7; tentatively, D is TRBD1 or TRBD2 (5 bases each). V was clipped by 0 bases and J by 6 bases, with 13 bases between them. The CDR3 contains 14 residues. Germline CDR1 and CDR2: SGHRS and YFSETQ. The CDR3 sequence: CASSLGGSKFEQYF. CDR3 nucleotides: TGCGCCAGCAGCTTGGGGGGGTCCAAGTTCGAGCAGTACTTC.

The J gene is TRBJ1-6, the V gene TRBV6-1, with D possibly being TRBD1 (5 bases). The germline V gene encodes CDR1 MNHNS and CDR2 SASEGT. The CDR3 is 12 residues long. V was trimmed by 6 bases and J by 14 bases, leaving 14 bases between them. In DNA, the CDR3 is TGTGCCAGCAGGCCAGGGCAAGAGACCCTCCACTTT. Translating gives CASRPGQETLHF.

The chain combines TRBV4-2 with TRBJ2-1; 9 positions match TRBD1. The V gene's germline CDR1 is LGHNA and CDR2 YNFKEQ. This CDR3 comprises 14 residues. V lost 4 bases, J lost 3 bases, and 1 base stayed unmatched. CDR3 loop: CASSRGQGYNEQFF. The CDR3 bases are TGTGCCAGCAGCCGGGGACAGGGCTACAATGAGCAGTTCTTC.